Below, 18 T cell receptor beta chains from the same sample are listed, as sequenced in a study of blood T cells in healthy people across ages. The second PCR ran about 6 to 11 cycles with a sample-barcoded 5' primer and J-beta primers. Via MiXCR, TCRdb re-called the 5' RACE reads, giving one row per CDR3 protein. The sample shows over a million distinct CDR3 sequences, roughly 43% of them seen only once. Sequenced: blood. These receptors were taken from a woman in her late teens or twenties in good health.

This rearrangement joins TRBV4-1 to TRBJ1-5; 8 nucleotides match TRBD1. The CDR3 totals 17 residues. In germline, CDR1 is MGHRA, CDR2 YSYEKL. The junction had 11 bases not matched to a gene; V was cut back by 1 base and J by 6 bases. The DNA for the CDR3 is TGCGCCAGCAGCCAAGCTTTAGGATGGACAGGGATTCAGCCCCAGCATTTT. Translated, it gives CASSQALGWTGIQPQHF.

CDR3 coding DNA: TGTGCCAGCAGCCATGACAGGGTTGAAGAGACCCAGTACTTC. Translated, it gives CASSHDRVEETQYF. The chain combines TRBV4-2 with TRBJ2-5, with 7 bases that match TRBD1. The length of the CDR3 is 14 residues. Germline V CDR1 and CDR2: LGHNA, YNFKEQ. With 3 bases clipped from V and 3 bases from J, the junction kept 4 bases outside the gene matches.

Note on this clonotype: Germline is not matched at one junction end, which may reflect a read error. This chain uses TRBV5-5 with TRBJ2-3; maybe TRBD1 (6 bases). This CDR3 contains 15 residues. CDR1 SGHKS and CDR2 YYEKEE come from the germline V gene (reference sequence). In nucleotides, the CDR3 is TGTGCCGGCAGCTCGACAGGCTCTAGCACAGATACGCAGTATTTT. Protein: CAGSSTGSSTDTQYF.

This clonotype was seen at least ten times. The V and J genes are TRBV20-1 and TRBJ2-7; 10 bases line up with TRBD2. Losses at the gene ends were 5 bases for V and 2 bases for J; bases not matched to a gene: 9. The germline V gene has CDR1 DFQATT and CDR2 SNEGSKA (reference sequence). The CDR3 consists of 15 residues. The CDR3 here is CSAHIPTSGAYEQYF. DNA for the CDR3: TGCAGTGCTCATATCCCTACTAGCGGGGCCTACGAGCAGTACTTC.

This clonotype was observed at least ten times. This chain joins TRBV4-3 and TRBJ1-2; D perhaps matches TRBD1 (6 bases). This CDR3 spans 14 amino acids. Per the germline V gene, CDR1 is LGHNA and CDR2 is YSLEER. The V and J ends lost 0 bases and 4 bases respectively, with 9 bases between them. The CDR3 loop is CASSQDTGTYGYTF. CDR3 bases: TGCGCCAGCAGCCAAGACACAGGGACCTATGGCTACACCTTC.

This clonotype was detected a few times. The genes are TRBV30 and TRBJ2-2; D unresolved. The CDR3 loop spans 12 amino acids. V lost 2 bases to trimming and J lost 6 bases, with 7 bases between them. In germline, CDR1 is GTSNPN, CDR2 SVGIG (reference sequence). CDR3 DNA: TGTGCCTGGAGTACCGTCGCCGGGGAGCTGTTTTTT. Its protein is CAWSTVAGELFF.

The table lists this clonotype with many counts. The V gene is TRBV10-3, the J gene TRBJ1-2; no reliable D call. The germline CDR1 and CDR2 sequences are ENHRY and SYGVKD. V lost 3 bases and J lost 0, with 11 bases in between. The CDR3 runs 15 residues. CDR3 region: CAISELSQTNYGYTF. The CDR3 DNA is TGTGCCATCAGTGAATTGAGCCAGACTAACTATGGCTACACCTTC.

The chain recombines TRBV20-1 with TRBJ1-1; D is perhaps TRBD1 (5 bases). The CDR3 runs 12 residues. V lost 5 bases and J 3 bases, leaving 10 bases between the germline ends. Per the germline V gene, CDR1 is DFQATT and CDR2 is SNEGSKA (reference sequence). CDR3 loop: CSAGRDYTEAFF. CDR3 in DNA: TGCAGTGCTGGCAGGGATTACACTGAAGCTTTCTTT.

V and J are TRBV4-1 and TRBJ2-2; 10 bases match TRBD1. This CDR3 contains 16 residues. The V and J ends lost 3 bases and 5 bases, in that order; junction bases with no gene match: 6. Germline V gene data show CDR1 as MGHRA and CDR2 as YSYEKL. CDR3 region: CASSHLWDRGTGELFF. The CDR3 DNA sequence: TGCGCCAGCAGCCACTTATGGGACAGGGGAACCGGGGAGCTGTTTTTT.

The CDR3 loop reads CASSDGTAYEQFF. The CDR3, as DNA: TGTGCCAGCAGTGACGGGACAGCCTACGAGCAGTTCTTC. The chain is built from TRBV6-2 or TRBV6-3 and TRBJ2-1; the match to TRBD1 covers 7 bases. Germline values: CDR1 MNHEY, CDR2 SVGEGT. The CDR3 runs 13 residues. J was trimmed by 10 bases and V by 5 bases; bases with no gene match: 8.

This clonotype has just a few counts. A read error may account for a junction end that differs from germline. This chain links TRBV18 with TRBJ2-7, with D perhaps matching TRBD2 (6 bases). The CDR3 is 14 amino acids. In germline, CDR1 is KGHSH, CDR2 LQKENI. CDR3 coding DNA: TGTGCCAGCTCCCCACGGTTCGGAGGGAACGAGCAGTACTTC. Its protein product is CASSPRFGGNEQYF.

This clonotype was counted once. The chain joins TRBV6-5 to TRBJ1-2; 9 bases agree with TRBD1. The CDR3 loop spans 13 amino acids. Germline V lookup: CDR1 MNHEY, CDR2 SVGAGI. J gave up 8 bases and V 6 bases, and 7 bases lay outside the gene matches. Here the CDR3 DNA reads TGTGCCAGCAGAGAGACAGGGGGGAAGGGCTACACCTTC. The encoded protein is CASRETGGKGYTF.

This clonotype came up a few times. CDR3 coding DNA: TGTGCCAGCAGCCAACCGACTAGCGATAGCTCCTACAATGAGCAGTTCTTC. Translating it yields CASSQPTSDSSYNEQFF. V and J are TRBV4-2 and TRBJ2-1, with 8 positions matching TRBD2. The junction had 6 bases not matched to a gene; V was cut back by 2 bases and J by 0 bases. CDR1 and CDR2 from the germline V gene are LGHNA and YNFKEQ. This CDR3 is 17 amino acids long.

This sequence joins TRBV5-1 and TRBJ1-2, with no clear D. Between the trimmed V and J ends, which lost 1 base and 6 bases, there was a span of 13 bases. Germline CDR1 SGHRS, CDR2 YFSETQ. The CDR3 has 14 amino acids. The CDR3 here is CASSLMTVLDGYTF. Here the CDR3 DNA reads TGCGCCAGCAGCTTGATGACGGTGTTGGATGGCTACACCTTC.

This chain's CDR3 is CASSSPTEQYF. CDR3 in DNA: TGTGCCAGCAGTTCCCCGACTGAGCAGTACTTC. V gene TRBV6-5 combines with J gene TRBJ2-7; D is unresolved. The V end was cut by 4 bases, the J end by 7 bases, with 8 bases between. The CDR3 is 11 amino acids. CDR1 and CDR2 from the germline V gene are MNHEY and SVGAGI.

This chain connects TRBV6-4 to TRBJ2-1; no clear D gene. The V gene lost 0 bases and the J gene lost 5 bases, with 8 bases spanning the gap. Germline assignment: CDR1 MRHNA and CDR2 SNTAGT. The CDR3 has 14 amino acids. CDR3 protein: CASSDSGGNNEQFF. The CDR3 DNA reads TGTGCCAGCAGTGACTCGGGCGGAAACAATGAGCAGTTCTTC.

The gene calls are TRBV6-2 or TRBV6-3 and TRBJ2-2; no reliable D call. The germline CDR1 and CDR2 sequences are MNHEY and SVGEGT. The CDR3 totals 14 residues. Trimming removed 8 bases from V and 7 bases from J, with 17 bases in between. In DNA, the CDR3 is TGTGCCAGCGGAGTCGGTCGGGTGTTCGGGGAGCTGTTTTTT. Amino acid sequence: CASGVGRVFGELFF.

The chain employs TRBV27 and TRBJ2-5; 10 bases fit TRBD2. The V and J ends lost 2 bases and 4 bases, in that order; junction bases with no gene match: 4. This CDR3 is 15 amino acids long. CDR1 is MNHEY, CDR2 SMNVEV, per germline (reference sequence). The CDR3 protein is CASSLAAGGRETQYF. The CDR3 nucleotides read TGTGCCAGCAGTTTAGCAGCGGGGGGGCGAGAGACCCAGTACTTC.